Below, 27 T cell receptor beta chains from the same sample are listed, as sequenced in a study of T cells in localized non-small cell lung cancer. The repertoire was sequenced with immunoSEQ multiplex PCR; TCRdb's copy has only in-frame clones and lacks some. The sample holds around 45,000 clones; 70% to 90% are singletons and the top ten take 2% to 3%. The sequencing here drew on PBMCs, taken before any cancer treatment. The receptors stem from a man aged 35-75 years with stage II lung adenocarcinoma.

V usage is TRBV7-8 and J usage is TRBJ1-1, with D perhaps matching TRBD1 (6 bases). Germline CDR1 SGHVS, CDR2 FQNEAQ. The length of the CDR3 is 15 residues. V lost 4 bases, J lost 4 bases, and 16 bases lay in between. CDR3 region: CASSSFQGQGTEAFF. CDR3 bases: TGTGCCAGCAGCTCATTTCAGGGGCAGGGCACTGAAGCTTTCTTT.

The genes are TRBV4-2 and TRBJ2-5; a possible D gene is TRBD1 (6 bases). The CDR3 covers 15 residues. Germline loops: CDR1 LGHNA, CDR2 YNFKEQ. V was shortened by 4 bases and J by 9 bases, with 21 bases between the two germline ends. CDR3 sequence reads: CASSLGAALRGAQYF. The CDR3, as DNA: TGTGCCAGCAGCCTGGGAGCCGCTCTCAGGGGAGCCCAGTACTTC.

V usage is TRBV4-1 and J usage is TRBJ1-2, with 8 bases aligning to TRBD1. Trimming at V came to 0 bases and at J to 14 bases, leaving 17 bases not matched to a gene. In germline, CDR1 is MGHRA, CDR2 YSYEKL. This CDR3 has 16 amino acids. The CDR3 DNA sequence: TGCGCCAGCAGCCAAGACCCATCGGCAGGGCTAACAGGGGGAACCTTC. The encoded protein is CASSQDPSAGLTGGTF.

V usage is TRBV30 and J usage is TRBJ2-5, with 9 bases fitting TRBD1. The length of the CDR3 is 14 residues. The germline CDR1 and CDR2 sequences are GTSNPN and SVGIG (reference sequence). V gave up 0 bases and J gave up 4 bases; unmatched junction bases: 3. CDR3 loop: CAWSVQGAPETQYF. CDR3 sequence (DNA): TGTGCCTGGAGTGTACAGGGGGCGCCAGAGACCCAGTACTTC.

The chain links TRBV5-6 to TRBJ1-2; D call uncertain. This CDR3 comprises 13 residues. CDR1 is SGHDT and CDR2 is YYEEEE in the germline V gene. Trimming removed 6 bases at V and 5 bases at J, with 14 bases between. CDR3 residues: CASIRADSYGYTF. CDR3 coding DNA: TGTGCCAGCATAAGGGCAGACTCATATGGCTACACCTTC. Full variable domain (remainder filled in from reference TRBV5-6 and TRBJ1-2): DAGVTQSPTHLIKTRGQQVTLRCSPKSGHDTVSWYQQALGQGPQFIFQYYEEEERQRGNFPDRFSGHQFPNYSSELNVNALLLGDSALYLCASIRADSYGYTFGSGTRLTVV.

The V call is TRBV9, the J call TRBJ1-5, with 11 bases fitting TRBD1. Germline V gene sequence: CDR1 SGDLS, CDR2 YYNGEE. This CDR3 contains 15 residues. V lost 3 bases and J lost 7; bases outside the gene matches: 6. CDR3 sequence reads: CASSAGQGARQPQHF. The CDR3 coding sequence is TGTGCCAGCAGCGCCGGACAGGGGGCAAGACAGCCCCAGCATTTT.

V and J are TRBV2 and TRBJ2-5; 13 bases fit TRBD2. Germline-derived CDR1 and CDR2 are SNHLY and FYNNEI. Trimming took 5 bases from V and 1 from J; bases not matched to a gene: 10. This CDR3 region has 18 residues. CDR3 sequence reads: CASSYQGLAGTSQETQYF. CDR3 in DNA: TGTGCCAGCAGTTACCAGGGACTAGCGGGGACCTCCCAAGAGACCCAGTACTTC. Using reference TRBV2 and TRBJ2-5 for the parts outside the CDR3, the full variable domain is EPEVTQTPSHQVTQMGQEVILRCVPISNHLYFYWYRQILGQKVEFLVSFYNNEISEKSEIFDDQFSVERPDGSNFTLKIRSTKLEDSAMYFCASSYQGLAGTSQETQYFGPGTRLLVL.

This chain connects TRBV7-3 to TRBJ1-5, with D tentatively TRBD1 (6 bases). This CDR3 has 13 residues. Germline lookup yields CDR1 SGHTA and CDR2 FQGTGA. V lost 5 bases, J lost 4 bases, and 9 bases lay in between. In DNA form, the CDR3 reads TGTGCCAGCAGCCCGGACAGAAATCAGCCCCAGCATTTT. Protein product: CASSPDRNQPQHF.

As to this clone: The junction differs from germline at one of its ends, possibly a read error. Other nucleotide sequences from this sample produce the same CDR3. CDR3 DNA: TGTGCCAGCAGCTTGGTAGGGCAGGGCCAAGAGACCCAGTACTTC. It specifies CASSLVGQGQETQYF. V and J are TRBV5-1 and TRBJ2-5, with D possibly matching TRBD1 (5 bases). This CDR3 has 15 residues. CDR1 and CDR2 from the germline V gene are SGHRS and YFSETQ.

CDR3 protein: CAWRSGWEYNEQFF. CDR3 nucleotide sequence: TGTGCCTGGAGATCAGGGTGGGAGTACAATGAGCAGTTCTTC. V is TRBV30 and J is TRBJ2-1; D could derive from TRBD1 or TRBD2 (5 bases each). V was cut by 3 bases and J by 4 bases, with 13 bases left in between. The CDR3 sequence is 14 residues long. Germline lookup yields CDR1 GTSNPN and CDR2 SVGIG (reference sequence).

This chain uses TRBV5-6 with TRBJ2-2; D not resolved. This CDR3 has 15 residues. V lost 3 bases and J lost 4, with 13 bases in between. CDR1 is SGHDT and CDR2 is YYEEEE in the germline V gene. CDR3 coding DNA: TGTGCCAGCAGCTCCTATGTAGGAAGCACCGGGGAGCTGTTTTTT. Translated: CASSSYVGSTGELFF.

The chain is built from TRBV27 and TRBJ2-3; the D gene is possibly TRBD1 (8 bases). The CDR3 spans 16 residues. The germline V and J ends were trimmed by 3 bases and 2 bases, with 15 bases remaining between them. Germline CDR1 MNHEY, CDR2 SMNVEV (reference sequence). This chain's CDR3 is CASSFGQGGPTDTQYF. Here the CDR3 DNA reads TGTGCCAGCAGTTTCGGACAGGGAGGGCCCACAGATACGCAGTATTTT.

The J gene is TRBJ1-2, the V gene TRBV6-5, with D tentatively TRBD1 (5 bases). The CDR3 loop spans 14 amino acids. V lost 8 bases and J 7 bases, leaving 20 bases between the germline ends. In germline, CDR1 is MNHEY, CDR2 SVGAGI. This CDR3 is CASRPGRGAGGYTF. CDR3 bases: TGTGCCAGCCGACCCGGACGGGGCGCAGGTGGCTACACCTTC.

J is TRBJ1-1 and V is TRBV4-1; the D is unclear. The CDR3 consists of 14 residues. Trimming removed 0 bases from V and 0 bases from J, with 5 bases in between. Germline-derived CDR1 and CDR2 are MGHRA and YSYEKL. The CDR3 loop reads CASSQDSVNTEAFF. The CDR3 DNA is TGCGCCAGCAGCCAAGATTCGGTGAACACTGAAGCTTTCTTT.

The chain employs TRBV28 and TRBJ1-2; TRBD1 matches at 7 bases. Germline-derived CDR1 and CDR2 are MDHEN and SYDVKM. This CDR3 region has 15 residues. Trimming took 5 bases from V and 8 from J; bases not matched to a gene: 14. CDR3 loop: CASSLPGTVGGGYTF. In DNA form, the CDR3 reads TGTGCCAGCAGTCTTCCCGGGACAGTGGGGGGCGGCTACACCTTC.

In this sample, this clone is medium-sized (0.01 to 0.1%). The genes are TRBV4-1 and TRBJ1-6; 9 bases match TRBD1. Looked up from germline, CDR1 is MGHRA and CDR2 is YSYEKL. The trim removed 6 bases at V and 7 bases at J, leaving 4 bases unmatched. The CDR3 totals 14 residues. The CDR3 DNA sequence: TGCGCCAGCAGACCGGGACAGGGAAATTCACCCCTCCACTTT. This translates into CASRPGQGNSPLHF.

The rearrangement joins TRBV5-1 to TRBJ2-2; D remains unclear. Germline CDR1 and CDR2: SGHRS and YFSETQ. The CDR3 totals 13 residues. With 0 bases removed from V and 8 bases from J, the gap between germline ends came to 8 bases. CDR3 coding DNA: TGCGCCAGCAGCTTGGACACTCGGGGGGAGCTGTTTTTT. Amino acids: CASSLDTRGELFF.

The chain recombines TRBV19 with TRBJ1-4, with D perhaps matching TRBD1 (6 bases). The ends were cut back, 9 bases at V and 8 bases at J, with 10 bases in the middle. This CDR3 comprises 11 residues. CDR1 and CDR2 from the germline V gene are LNHDA and SQIVND (reference sequence). The CDR3 reads CASRGGEKLFF. CDR3 sequence (DNA): TGTGCCAGCAGAGGGGGGGAAAAACTGTTTTTT.

This clone appeared a single time. The genes are TRBV10-3 and TRBJ1-5; D is undetermined. This CDR3 has 14 amino acids. V was clipped by 10 bases and J by 0 bases, with 13 bases between them. Germline lookup yields CDR1 ENHRY and CDR2 SYGVKD. The CDR3 loop reads CATTDSYSNQPQHF. In nucleotides, the CDR3 is TGTGCCACCACAGATTCGTATAGCAATCAGCCCCAGCATTTT.

The chain is built from TRBV6-5 and TRBJ2-7, with 7 bases fitting TRBD2. The CDR3 spans 14 residues. Trimming removed 7 bases from V and 3 bases from J; junction bases left unmatched: 9. Germline V gene sequence: CDR1 MNHEY, CDR2 SVGAGI. The CDR3 DNA reads TGTGCCAGCAACCCCCTCAAGCGGGGCTACGAGCAGTACGTC. Translation gives CASNPLKRGYEQYV.

CDR3: CASSLEGNGGNEQFF. The CDR3 DNA follows: TGTGCCAGCAGCTTAGAGGGAAACGGGGGAAATGAGCAGTTCTTC. This chain links TRBV7-2 with TRBJ2-1, with D maybe TRBD2 (6 bases). Trimming pared 1 base from V and 7 bases from J, leaving 14 bases between. CDR1 and CDR2 (germline): SGHTA, FQGNSA. The CDR3 runs 15 residues.

The chain uses TRBV29-1 and TRBJ2-3; D perhaps matches TRBD2 (6 bases). The V gene lost 4 bases and the J gene lost 1 base, with 12 bases spanning the gap. Per the germline V gene, CDR1 is SQVTM and CDR2 is ANQGSEA. This CDR3 contains 14 residues. The CDR3 DNA is TGCAGCGTTGGGGGGGTCAGTCGCACAGATACGCAGTATTTT. As protein: CSVGGVSRTDTQYF.

This chain joins TRBV6-1 and TRBJ1-1, with 9 bases aligning to TRBD1. Germline trimming cut 6 bases from V and 10 bases from J; bases unmatched to any gene: 15. The CDR3 spans 15 residues. Looked up from germline, CDR1 is MNHNS and CDR2 is SASEGT. CDR3 amino acids: CASRSPGQGPSAAFF. CDR3 coding DNA: TGTGCCAGCAGATCTCCGGGACAGGGACCCTCTGCAGCTTTCTTT.

The chain carries TRBV5-1 and TRBJ2-1; 11 bases agree with TRBD2. J lost 6 bases, V lost 4 bases, and 15 bases had no gene match. CDR3 length equals 18 residues. The V gene's germline CDR1 is SGHRS and CDR2 YFSETQ. As DNA, the CDR3 is TGCGCCAGCAGCGCAACCCCCTTAACTAGCGGGGGTACCAATGAGCAGTTCTTC. This gives the protein CASSATPLTSGGTNEQFF.

This chain joins TRBV5-1 and TRBJ2-7, with 7 bases lining up with TRBD1. The germline V gene encodes CDR1 SGHRS and CDR2 YFSETQ. The CDR3 extends over 13 amino acids. The V gene end was trimmed by 5 bases and the J gene end by 1 base; junction bases not matched to a gene: 3. CDR3 protein: CASRRTGSYEQYF. CDR3 nucleotides: TGCGCCAGCAGAAGGACAGGTTCCTACGAGCAGTACTTC.

The chain couples TRBV29-1 to TRBJ2-3; the D gene is possibly TRBD1 (6 bases). CDR1 and CDR2 from the germline V gene are SQVTM and ANQGSEA. CDR3 size: 17 residues. Trimming stripped 4 bases from V and 2 bases from J, with 22 bases between. The CDR3 DNA sequence: TGCAGCGTTGGGGCCCCTCTCCGGGACATCTACACAGATACGCAGTATTTT. It is translated as CSVGAPLRDIYTDTQYF.

This chain joins TRBV29-1 and TRBJ1-1; possible D gene TRBD1, 6 bases. The CDR3 has 14 amino acids. The V and J ends lost 7 bases and 1 base respectively, with 16 bases between them. Germline V gene sequence: CDR1 SQVTM, CDR2 ANQGSEA. The CDR3 DNA follows: TGCAGCGACCAGAGTACAGGGAGGAACACTGAAGCTTTCTTT. Residues: CSDQSTGRNTEAFF.